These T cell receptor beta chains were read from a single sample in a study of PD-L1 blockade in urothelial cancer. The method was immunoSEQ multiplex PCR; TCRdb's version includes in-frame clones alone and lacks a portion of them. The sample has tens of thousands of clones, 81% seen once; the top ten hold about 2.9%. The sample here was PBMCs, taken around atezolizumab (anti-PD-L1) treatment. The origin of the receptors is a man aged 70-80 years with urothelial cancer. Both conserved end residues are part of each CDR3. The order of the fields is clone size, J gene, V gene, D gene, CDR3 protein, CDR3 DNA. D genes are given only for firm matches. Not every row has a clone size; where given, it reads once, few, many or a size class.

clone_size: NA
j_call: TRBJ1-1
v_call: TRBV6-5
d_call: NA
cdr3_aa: CASTPRGGRDTEAFF
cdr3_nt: TGTGCCAGCACTCCCCGGGGGGGGCGAGACACTGAAGCTTTCTTT

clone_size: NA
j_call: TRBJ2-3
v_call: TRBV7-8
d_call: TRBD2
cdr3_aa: CASSTRGVSSTDTQYF
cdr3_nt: TGTGCCAGCAGCACCCGGGGGGTTTCTAGCACAGATACGCAGTATTTT

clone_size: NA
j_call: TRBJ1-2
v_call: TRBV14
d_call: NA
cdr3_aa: CASSPQGFYNYGYTF
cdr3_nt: TGTGCCAGCAGCCCGCAGGGGTTTTATAACTATGGCTACACCTTC

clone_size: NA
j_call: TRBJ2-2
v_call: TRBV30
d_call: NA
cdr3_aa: CAWKGGVNTGELFF
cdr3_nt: TGTGCCTGGAAGGGCGGGGTGAACACCGGGGAGCTGTTTTTT

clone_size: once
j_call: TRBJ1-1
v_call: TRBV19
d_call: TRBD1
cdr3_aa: CASSGGQGSSGAFF
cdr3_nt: TGTGCCAGTAGTGGGGGACAGGGGTCCTCAGGGGCTTTCTTT

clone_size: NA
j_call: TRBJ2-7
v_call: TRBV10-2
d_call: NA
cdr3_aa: CASSEYPPTYEQYF
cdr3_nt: TGCGCCAGCAGTGAATACCCACCTACCTACGAGCAGTACTTC

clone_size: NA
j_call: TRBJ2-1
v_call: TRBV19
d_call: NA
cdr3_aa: CASSIGGAASYNEQFF
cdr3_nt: TGTGCCAGTAGTATAGGAGGAGCGGCCTCCTACAATGAGCAGTTCTTC

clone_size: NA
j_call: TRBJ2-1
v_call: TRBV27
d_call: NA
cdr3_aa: CASIPTGPGDEQFF
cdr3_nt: TGTGCCAGCATCCCTACAGGGCCCGGCGATGAGCAGTTCTTC

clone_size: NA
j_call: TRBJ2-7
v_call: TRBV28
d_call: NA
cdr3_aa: CASRRLYEQYF
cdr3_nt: TGTGCCAGCAGGCGACTCTACGAGCAGTACTTC

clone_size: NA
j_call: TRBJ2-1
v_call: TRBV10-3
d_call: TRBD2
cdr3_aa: CAIRPAGASYNEQFF
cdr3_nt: TGTGCCATCCGCCCAGCGGGAGCTTCCTACAATGAGCAGTTCTTC

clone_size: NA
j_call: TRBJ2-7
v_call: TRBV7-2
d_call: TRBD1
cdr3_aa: CASSSRTGTAYEQYF
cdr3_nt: TGTGCCAGCAGCTCTAGGACAGGAACGGCCTACGAGCAGTACTTC

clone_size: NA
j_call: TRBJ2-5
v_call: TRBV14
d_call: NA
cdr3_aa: CASSQLGGRSQETQYF
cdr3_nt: TGTGCCAGCAGCCAGTTAGGTGGTAGGAGCCAAGAGACCCAGTACTTC

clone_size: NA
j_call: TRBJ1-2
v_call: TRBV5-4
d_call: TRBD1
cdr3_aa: CASSSTGGDGYTF
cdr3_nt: TGTGCCAGCAGCTCGACAGGGGGAGACGGCTACACCTTC

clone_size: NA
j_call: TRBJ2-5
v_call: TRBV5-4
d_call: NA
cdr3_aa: CASSKDGGETQYF
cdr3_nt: TGTGCCAGCAGCAAGGACGGCGGGGAGACCCAGTACTTC

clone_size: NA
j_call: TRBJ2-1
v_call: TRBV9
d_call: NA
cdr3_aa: CASSTRGQPSYNEQFF
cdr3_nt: TGTGCCAGCAGCACCCGTGGGCAGCCCTCCTACAATGAGCAGTTCTTC

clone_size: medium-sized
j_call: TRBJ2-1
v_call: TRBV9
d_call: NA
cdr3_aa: CASSVVAVSYNEQFF
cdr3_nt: TGTGCCAGCAGCGTAGTGGCAGTTTCCTACAATGAGCAGTTCTTC

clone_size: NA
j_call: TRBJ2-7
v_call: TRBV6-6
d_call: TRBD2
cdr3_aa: CASSPGTSGFHYEQYF
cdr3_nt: TGTGCCAGCAGCCCCGGGACTAGCGGGTTTCACTACGAGCAGTACTTC

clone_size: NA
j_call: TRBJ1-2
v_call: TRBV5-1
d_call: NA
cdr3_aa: CASSLAGEYGYTF
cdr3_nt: TGCGCCAGCAGCTTGGCGGGGGAGTATGGCTACACCTTC

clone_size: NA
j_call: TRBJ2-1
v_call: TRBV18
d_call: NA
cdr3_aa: CASSPVVESSSRFF
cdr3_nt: TGTGCCAGCTCACCAGTTGTTGAGTCGAGCTCGCGGTTCTTC

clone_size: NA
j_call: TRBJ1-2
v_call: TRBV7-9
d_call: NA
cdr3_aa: CASSPSGVYDYGYTF
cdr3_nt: TGTGCCAGCAGCCCCTCCGGGGTATATGACTATGGCTACACCTTC

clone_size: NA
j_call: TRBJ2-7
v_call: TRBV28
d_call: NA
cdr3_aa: CASSIEFPPFEQYF
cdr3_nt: TGTGCCAGCAGTATAGAATTCCCCCCCTTCGAGCAGTACTTC

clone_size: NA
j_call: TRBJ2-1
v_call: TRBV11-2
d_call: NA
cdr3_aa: CASNRLPLLDEQFF
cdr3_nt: TGTGCCAGCAACCGACTACCGCTTTTGGATGAACAGTTCTTC

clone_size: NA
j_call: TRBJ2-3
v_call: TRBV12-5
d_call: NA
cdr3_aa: CASGLFPGTDTQYF
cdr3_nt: TGTGCTAGTGGTTTGTTTCCCGGGACAGATACGCAGTATTTT

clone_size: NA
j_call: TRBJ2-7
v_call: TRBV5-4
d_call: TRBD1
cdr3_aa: CASSQQGQGVYEQYF
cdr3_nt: TGTGCCAGCAGCCAGCAGGGACAGGGGGTTTACGAGCAGTACTTC

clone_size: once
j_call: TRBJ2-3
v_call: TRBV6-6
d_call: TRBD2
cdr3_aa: CASSHGLAASTDTQYF
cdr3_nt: TGTGCCAGCAGCCACGGACTAGCGGCTAGCACAGATACGCAGTATTTT

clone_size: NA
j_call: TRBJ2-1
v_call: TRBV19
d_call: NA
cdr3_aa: CASSMVTNNEQFF
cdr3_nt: TGTGCCAGTAGTATGGTAACTAACAATGAGCAGTTCTTC

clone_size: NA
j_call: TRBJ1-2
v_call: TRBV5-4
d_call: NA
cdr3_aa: CASSPGGGSGYTF
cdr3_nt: TGTGCCAGCAGCCCGGGGGGGGGTTCTGGCTACACCTTC

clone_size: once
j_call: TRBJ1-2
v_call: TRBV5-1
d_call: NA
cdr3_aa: CASSLRRDYGYTF
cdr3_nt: TGCGCCAGCAGCTTGAGACGGGACTATGGCTACACCTTC

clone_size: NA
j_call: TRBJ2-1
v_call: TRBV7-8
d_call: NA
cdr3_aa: CASSLVGGTYNEQFF
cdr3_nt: TGTGCCAGCAGCTTAGTGGGCGGGACGTACAATGAGCAGTTCTTC

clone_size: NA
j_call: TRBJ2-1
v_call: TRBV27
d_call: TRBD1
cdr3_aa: CASRLGGQGASWSYNEQFF
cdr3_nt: TGTGCCAGCCGTTTAGGAGGACAGGGGGCGAGTTGGTCCTACAATGAGCAGTTCTTC

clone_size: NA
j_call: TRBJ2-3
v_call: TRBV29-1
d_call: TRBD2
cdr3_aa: CSATLSGRSLPDTQYF
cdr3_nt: TGCAGCGCTACCCTTAGCGGGAGGTCGCTCCCAGATACGCAGTATTTT

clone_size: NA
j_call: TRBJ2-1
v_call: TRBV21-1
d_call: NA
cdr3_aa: CGASGRDNEQFF
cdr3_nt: TGTGGGGCTAGCGGGAGGGACAATGAGCAGTTCTTC

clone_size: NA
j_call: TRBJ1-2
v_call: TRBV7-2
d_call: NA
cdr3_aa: CASSSRGNYGYTF
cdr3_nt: TGTGCCAGCAGCTCCCGAGGGAACTATGGCTACACCTTC

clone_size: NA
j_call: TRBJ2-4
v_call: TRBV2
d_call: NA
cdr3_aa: CASRENLGGRYKNIQYF
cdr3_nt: TGTGCCAGCAGAGAAAATCTTGGAGGACGGTACAAAAACATTCAGTACTTC

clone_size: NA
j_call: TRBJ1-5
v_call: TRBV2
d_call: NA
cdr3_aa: CASKGGAPLPQHF
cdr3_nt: TGTGCCAGCAAAGGAGGGGCTCCTTTGCCCCAGCATTTT

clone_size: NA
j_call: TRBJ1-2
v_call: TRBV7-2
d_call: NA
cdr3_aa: CASSSDPGDGYTF
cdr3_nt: TGTGCCAGCAGCTCGGACCCGGGGGATGGCTACACCTTC

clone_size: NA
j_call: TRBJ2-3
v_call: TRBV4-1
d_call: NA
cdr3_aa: CASSQGTAYTQYF
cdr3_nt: TGCGCCAGCAGCCAAGGGACAGCTTATACGCAGTATTTT

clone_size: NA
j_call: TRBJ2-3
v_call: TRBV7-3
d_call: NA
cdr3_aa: CASSSLGTDTQYF
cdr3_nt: TGTGCCAGCAGCTCCCTCGGGACAGATACGCAGTATTTT

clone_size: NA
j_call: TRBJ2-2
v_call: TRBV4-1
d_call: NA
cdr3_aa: CASSQDLGEVMGELFF
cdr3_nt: TGCGCCAGCAGCCAAGACTTGGGGGAGGTGATGGGAGAGCTGTTTTTT

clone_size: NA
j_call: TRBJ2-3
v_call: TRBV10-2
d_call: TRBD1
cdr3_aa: CASSRGSRTDTQYF
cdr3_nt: TGCGCCAGCAGCAGGGGGTCCCGCACAGATACGCAGTATTTT

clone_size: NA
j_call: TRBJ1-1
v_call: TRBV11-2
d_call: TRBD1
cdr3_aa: CASSPTGTGGLGAEAFF
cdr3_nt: TGTGCCAGCAGCCCCACCGGGACAGGGGGCTTAGGGGCTGAAGCTTTCTTT